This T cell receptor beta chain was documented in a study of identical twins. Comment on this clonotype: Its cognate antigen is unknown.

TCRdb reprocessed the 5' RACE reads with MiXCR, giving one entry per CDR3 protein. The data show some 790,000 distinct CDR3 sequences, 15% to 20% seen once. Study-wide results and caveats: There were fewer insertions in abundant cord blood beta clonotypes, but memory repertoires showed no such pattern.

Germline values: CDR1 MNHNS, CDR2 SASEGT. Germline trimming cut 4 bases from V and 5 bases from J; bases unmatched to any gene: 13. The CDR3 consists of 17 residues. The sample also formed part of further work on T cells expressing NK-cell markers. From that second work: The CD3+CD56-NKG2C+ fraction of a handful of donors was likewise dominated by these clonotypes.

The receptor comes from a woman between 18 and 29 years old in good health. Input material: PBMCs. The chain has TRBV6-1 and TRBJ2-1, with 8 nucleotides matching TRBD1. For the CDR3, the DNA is TGTGCCAGCAGTGCCCCGACAGGGGCTAGGGTACACAATGAGCAGTTCTTC. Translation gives CASSAPTGARVHNEQFF.